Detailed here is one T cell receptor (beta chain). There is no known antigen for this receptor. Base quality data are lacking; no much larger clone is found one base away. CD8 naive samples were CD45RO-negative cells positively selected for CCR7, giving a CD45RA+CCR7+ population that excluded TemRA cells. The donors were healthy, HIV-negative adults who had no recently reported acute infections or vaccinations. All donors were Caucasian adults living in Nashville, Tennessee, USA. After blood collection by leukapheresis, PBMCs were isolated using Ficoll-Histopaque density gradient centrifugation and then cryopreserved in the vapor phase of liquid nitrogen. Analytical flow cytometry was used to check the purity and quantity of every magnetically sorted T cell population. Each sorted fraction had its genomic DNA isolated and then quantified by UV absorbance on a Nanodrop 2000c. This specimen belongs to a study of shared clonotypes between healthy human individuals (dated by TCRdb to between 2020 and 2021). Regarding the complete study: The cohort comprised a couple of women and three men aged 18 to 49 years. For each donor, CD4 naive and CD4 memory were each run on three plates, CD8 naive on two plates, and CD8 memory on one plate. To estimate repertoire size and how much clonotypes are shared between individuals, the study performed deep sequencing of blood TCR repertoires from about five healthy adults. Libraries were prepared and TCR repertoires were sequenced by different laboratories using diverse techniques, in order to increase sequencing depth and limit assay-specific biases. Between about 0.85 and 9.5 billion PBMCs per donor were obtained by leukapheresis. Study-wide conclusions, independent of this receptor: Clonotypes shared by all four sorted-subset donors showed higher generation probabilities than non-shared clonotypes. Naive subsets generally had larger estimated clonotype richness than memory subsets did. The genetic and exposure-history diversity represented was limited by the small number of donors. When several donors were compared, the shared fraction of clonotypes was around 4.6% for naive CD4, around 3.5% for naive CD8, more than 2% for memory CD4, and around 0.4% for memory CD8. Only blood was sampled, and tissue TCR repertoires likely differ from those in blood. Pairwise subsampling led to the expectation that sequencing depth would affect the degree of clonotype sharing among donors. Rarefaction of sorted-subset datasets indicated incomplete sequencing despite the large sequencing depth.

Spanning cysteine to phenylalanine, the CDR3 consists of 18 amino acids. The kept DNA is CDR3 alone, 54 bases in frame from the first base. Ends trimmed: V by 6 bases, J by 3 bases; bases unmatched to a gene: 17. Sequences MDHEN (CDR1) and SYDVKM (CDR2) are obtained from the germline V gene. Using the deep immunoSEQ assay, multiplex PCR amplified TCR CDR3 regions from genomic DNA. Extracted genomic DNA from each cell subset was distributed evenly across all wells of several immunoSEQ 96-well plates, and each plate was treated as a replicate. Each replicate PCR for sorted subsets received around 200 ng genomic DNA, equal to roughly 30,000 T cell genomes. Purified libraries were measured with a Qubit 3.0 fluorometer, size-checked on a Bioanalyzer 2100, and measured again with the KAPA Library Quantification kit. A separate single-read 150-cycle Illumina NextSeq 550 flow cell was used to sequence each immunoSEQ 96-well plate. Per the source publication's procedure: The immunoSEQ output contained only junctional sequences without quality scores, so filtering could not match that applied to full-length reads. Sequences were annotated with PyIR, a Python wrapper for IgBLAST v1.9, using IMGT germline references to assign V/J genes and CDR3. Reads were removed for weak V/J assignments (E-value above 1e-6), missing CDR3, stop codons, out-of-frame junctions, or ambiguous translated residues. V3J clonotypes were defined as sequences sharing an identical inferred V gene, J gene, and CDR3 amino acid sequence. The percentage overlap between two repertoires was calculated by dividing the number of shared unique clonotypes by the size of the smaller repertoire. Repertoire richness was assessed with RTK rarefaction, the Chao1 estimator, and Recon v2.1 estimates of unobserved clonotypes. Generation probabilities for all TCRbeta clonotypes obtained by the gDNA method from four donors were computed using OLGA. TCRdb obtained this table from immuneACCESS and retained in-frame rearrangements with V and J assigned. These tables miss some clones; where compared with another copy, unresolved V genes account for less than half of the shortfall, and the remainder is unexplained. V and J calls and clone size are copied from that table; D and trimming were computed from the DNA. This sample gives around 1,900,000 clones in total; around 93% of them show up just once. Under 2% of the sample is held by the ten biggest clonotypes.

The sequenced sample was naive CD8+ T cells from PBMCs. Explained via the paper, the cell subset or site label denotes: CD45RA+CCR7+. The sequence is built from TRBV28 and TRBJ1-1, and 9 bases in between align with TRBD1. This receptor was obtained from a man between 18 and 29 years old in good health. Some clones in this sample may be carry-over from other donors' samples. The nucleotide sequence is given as TGTGCCAGCAGCTCCGACCGGGACAGGGTCGAAGAGGACACTGAAGCTTTCTTT. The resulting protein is CASSSDRDRVEEDTEAFF.